This T cell receptor (beta chain) was documented in a study of CD8 T cells in ankylosing spondylitis. By quantitative 5'-RACE with molecular barcodes, the TCR beta libraries were made. TCRdb independently ran MiXCR on the 5' RACE reads; one entry per CDR3 protein. The table records 250,000 to 350,000 distinct CDR3 sequences, 20% to 25% of them present only once. The sample taken for sequencing was blood, either unsorted or a sorted T cell fraction (not recorded which). The clonotype comes from a female donor with ankylosing spondylitis or in good health (not recorded which).

In nucleotides, the CDR3 is TGTGCCAGCAGAACCTCCCAGCTCATGAACACTGAAGCTTTCTTT. Its translation is CASRTSQLMNTEAFF. J is TRBJ1-1 and V is TRBV28; D remains unclear. This CDR3 region has 15 residues. In germline, CDR1 is MDHEN, CDR2 SYDVKM. V lost 6 bases and J 0 bases, leaving 14 bases between the germline ends.